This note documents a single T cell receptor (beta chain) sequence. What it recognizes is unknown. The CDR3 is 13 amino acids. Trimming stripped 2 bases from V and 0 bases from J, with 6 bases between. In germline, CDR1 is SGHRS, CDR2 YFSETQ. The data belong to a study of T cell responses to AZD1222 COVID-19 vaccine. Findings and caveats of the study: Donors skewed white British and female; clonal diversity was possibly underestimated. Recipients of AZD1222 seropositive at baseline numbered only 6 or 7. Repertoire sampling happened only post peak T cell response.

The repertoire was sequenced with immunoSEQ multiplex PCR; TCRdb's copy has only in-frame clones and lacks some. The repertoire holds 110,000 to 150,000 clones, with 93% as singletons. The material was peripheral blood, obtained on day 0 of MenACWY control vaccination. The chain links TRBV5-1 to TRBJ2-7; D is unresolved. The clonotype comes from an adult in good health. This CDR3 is CASSFLSSYEQYF. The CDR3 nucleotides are TGCGCCAGCAGCTTCTTGAGCTCCTACGAGCAGTACTTC.